This is a list of T cell receptor beta chains from one sample in a study of molecular identifiers for immune sequencing clone quantification. TCRdb called the PCR reads again in MiXCR, with one record for every CDR3 protein. The table shows tens of thousands of distinct CDR3 sequences, with approximately 17% occurring only once. What was sequenced was naive CD8+ T cells from blood, with Jurkat cell RNA spiked in. These receptor sequences come from a human donor in good health. Some libraries in this study had Jurkat cell RNA spiked in. CDR3s include the opening cysteine and the closing phenylalanine or tryptophan. The order of the fields is V gene, clone size, D gene, CDR3 length, J gene, CDR3 protein, CDR3 DNA. The D gene is left open where the match is weak. Rows may omit the clone size; those that give it use once, few, many or a size class.

>TRBV7-9|many|-|13|TRBJ2-7
CASTPAASYEQYF
TGTGCCAGCACTCCAGCGGCGTCCTACGAGCAGTACTTC
>TRBV7-9|many|-|14|TRBJ2-7
CASSLGTDPQQTRF
TGTGCCAGCAGCTTAGGGACAGACCCCCAACAAACTCGATTC
>TRBV7-8|-|-|14|TRBJ2-5
CASRRDRWQETQYF
TGTGCCAGCAGACGAGACAGGTGGCAAGAGACCCAGTACTTC
>TRBV15|many|-|14|TRBJ2-4
CATSDRLAKNIQYF
TGTGCCACCTCCGACAGACTAGCCAAAAACATTCAGTACTTC
>TRBV11-2|many|-|17|TRBJ2-3
CASSLGLHWDPTDTQYF
TGTGCCAGCAGCTTGGGCCTCCACTGGGACCCCACAGATACGCAGTATTTT
>TRBV21-1|many|-|13|TRBJ1-1
CAPRTGMNTEAFF
TGTGCTCCGAGGACAGGCATGAACACTGAAGCTTTCTTT
>TRBV7-9|many|TRBD2|16|TRBJ2-1
CASSTTSGSSYNEQFF
TGTGCCAGCAGCACGACTAGCGGGAGCTCCTACAATGAGCAGTTCTTC
>TRBV12-3/TRBV12-4|-|-|14|TRBJ1-2
CASTGPRQPYGYTF
TGTGCCAGCACGGGTCCCCGACAGCCCTATGGCTACACCTTC
>TRBV7-9|many|-|15|TRBJ2-1
CASSLGILTYNEQFF
TGTGCCAGCAGCTTAGGGATACTTACCTACAATGAGCAGTTCTTC
>TRBV19|-|TRBD1|14|TRBJ2-7
CASRIAAGGYEQYF
TGTGCCAGTAGGATAGCTGCAGGGGGCTACGAGCAGTACTTC
>TRBV7-6|many|TRBD2|12|TRBJ2-1
CASSYLAGGPVF
TGTGCCAGCAGCTACTTAGCGGGAGGGCCGGTCTTC
>TRBV20-1|many|-|13|TRBJ2-7
CSAERTEAYEQYF
TGCAGTGCCGAGCGGACAGAGGCCTACGAGCAGTACTTC
>TRBV4-3|-|TRBD2|16|TRBJ2-1
CASSQERAGPYNEQFF
TGCGCCAGCAGCCAAGAAAGAGCGGGACCGTACAATGAGCAGTTCTTC
>TRBV4-1|-|-|17|TRBJ2-6
CASSQVPGYSGANVLTF
TGCGCCAGCAGCCAAGTACCGGGTTACTCTGGGGCCAACGTCCTGACTTTC
>TRBV19|few|-|14|TRBJ1-2
CASSPEGANYGYTF
TGTGCCAGTAGTCCGGAGGGGGCTAACTATGGCTACACCTTC
>TRBV27|few|-|13|TRBJ2-1
CASSSGRYNEQFF
TGTGCCAGCAGTTCAGGACGGTACAATGAGCAGTTCTTC
>TRBV7-8|many|TRBD2|19|TRBJ2-2
CASSMGPGLAATNTGELFF
TGTGCCAGCAGCATGGGACCGGGACTAGCGGCAACGAACACCGGGGAGCTGTTTTTT
>TRBV5-5|many|TRBD1|12|TRBJ2-7
CASSGDSLEQYF
TGTGCCAGCAGCGGGGACAGCCTCGAGCAGTACTTC
>TRBV28|many|TRBD2|17|TRBJ2-1
CASSSGLRSGSYNEQFF
TGTGCCAGCAGTTCAGGCTTGAGGAGCGGGAGTTACAATGAGCAGTTCTTC
>TRBV28|few|-|11|TRBJ2-1
CASSPHNEQFF
TGTGCCAGCTCTCCCCACAATGAGCAGTTCTTC
>TRBV12-3/TRBV12-4|many|TRBD2|14|TRBJ2-5
CASSLGLAGETQYF
TGTGCCAGCAGTTTAGGACTAGCAGGCGAGACCCAGTACTTC
>TRBV4-1|many|-|12|TRBJ2-1
CASSPPTNEQFF
TGCGCCAGCAGCCCTCCAACCAATGAGCAGTTCTTC
>TRBV2|many|TRBD2|14|TRBJ2-7
CASGLAGASYEQYF
TGTGCCAGCGGTTTAGCGGGGGCCTCCTACGAGCAGTACTTC
>TRBV6-5|-|TRBD2|18|TRBJ2-3
CASSYTGLAGVRTDTQYF
TGTGCCAGCAGTTATACGGGACTAGCGGGAGTACGCACAGATACGCAGTATTTT
>TRBV14|many|-|12|TRBJ2-7
CASSPAAYEQYF
TGTGCCAGCAGCCCTGCCGCCTACGAGCAGTACTTC
>TRBV28|once|-|14|TRBJ1-5
CASSFWGDNQPQHF
TGTGCCAGCAGTTTTTGGGGGGATAATCAGCCCCAGCATTTT
>TRBV4-2|many|TRBD2|15|TRBJ2-1
CASSHTSGRDNEQFF
TGTGCCAGCAGCCATACTAGCGGGAGGGACAATGAGCAGTTCTTC
>TRBV27|many|TRBD2|15|TRBJ2-1
CASSLSGRAGNEQFF
TGTGCCAGCAGTCTTAGCGGGAGGGCGGGTAATGAGCAGTTCTTC
>TRBV7-9|many|-|13|TRBJ2-3
CASSLPGSDTQYF
TGTGCCAGCAGCTTACCCGGCTCAGATACGCAGTATTTT
>TRBV15|-|-|13|TRBJ2-7
CAVRGRRNYEQYF
TGTGCCGTCAGAGGCAGGCGGAACTACGAGCAGTACTTC
>TRBV23-1|many|-|17|TRBJ1-1
CASSQNFLGEGTPEAFF
TGCGCCAGCAGTCAAAACTTTCTAGGGGAGGGAACACCTGAAGCTTTCTTT
>TRBV18|many|-|15|TRBJ2-1
CASSPKQGPLNEQFF
TGTGCCAGCTCACCGAAACAGGGCCCCTTGAATGAGCAGTTCTTC
>TRBV5-1|many|-|16|TRBJ2-7
CASSVNKESNTYEQYF
TGCGCCAGCAGCGTAAACAAGGAGAGTAATACCTACGAGCAGTACTTC